The entry that follows covers one T cell receptor (beta chain) sequence. These data originate in a study of technical replicates of blood from a few donors. The germline gives CDR1 ENHRY, CDR2 SYGVKD. The CDR3 is 15 residues long. Trimming cost V 4 bases and J 5 bases; bases outside gene matches: 8. Produced via immunoSEQ multiplex PCR; TCRdb's table is partial and in-frame only. The profile shows approximately 15,000 clones, about 80% of them singletons. This clonotype originated in a human donor in good health. The sequenced sample was PBMCs. The chain carries TRBV10-3 and TRBJ2-3; 8 bases are shared with TRBD2. CDR3 DNA sequence: TGTGCCATCAGTGGGCAGCGGGAGTTTGGAGATACGCAGTATTTT. This encodes CAISGQREFGDTQYF.